The sequence of this T cell receptor (beta chain) was determined in a study of T cells in women clearing cervical HPV infection. Study-wide background: Cases' blood sampling followed lesion detection by median approximately 150 days (90 to 200). Study-level findings and limits: Controls had more TRBV6-7 (0.16%) than cases (about 0.11%).

On this clone: Antigen: not known. At one end the junction does not follow the germline gene, possibly because of a read error. The read falls 3 residues short of the CDR3 end, and the missing part is taken from the germline J gene.

Using immunoSEQ multiplex PCR, the repertoire was profiled, and TCRdb retains in-frame clones only, with some absent. Here the sample table reports approximately 34,000 clones. Germline V lookup: CDR1 LGHNA, CDR2 YNFKEQ. The length of the CDR3 is 15 residues. The V gene is TRBV4-2, the J gene TRBJ2-1; no clear D. The sequence derives from a woman aged 18 to 69 with a cervical HPV16 infection that either progressed to CIN3+ or cleared (not recorded which). The sample comprised blood buffy coat. This chain's CDR3 is CASSQDLKSDTEQFF. The CDR3 bases that were read are TGCGCCAGCAGCCAAGATCTAAAGTCAGACACTGAG.